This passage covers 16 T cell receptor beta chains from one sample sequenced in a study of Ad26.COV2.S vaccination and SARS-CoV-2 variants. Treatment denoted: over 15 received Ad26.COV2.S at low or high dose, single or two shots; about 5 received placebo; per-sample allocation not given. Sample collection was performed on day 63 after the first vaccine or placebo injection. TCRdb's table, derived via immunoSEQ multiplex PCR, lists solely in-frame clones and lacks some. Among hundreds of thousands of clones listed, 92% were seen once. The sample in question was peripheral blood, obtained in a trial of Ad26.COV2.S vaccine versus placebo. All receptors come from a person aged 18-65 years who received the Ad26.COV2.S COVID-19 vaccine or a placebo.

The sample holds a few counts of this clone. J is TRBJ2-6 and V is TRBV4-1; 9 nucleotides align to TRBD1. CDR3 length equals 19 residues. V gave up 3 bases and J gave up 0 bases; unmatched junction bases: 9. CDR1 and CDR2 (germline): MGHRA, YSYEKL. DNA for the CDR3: TGCGCCAGCAGCCAGGACCGGGACAGGGAAACCTCTGGGGCCAACGTCCTGACTTTC. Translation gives CASSQDRDRETSGANVLTF.

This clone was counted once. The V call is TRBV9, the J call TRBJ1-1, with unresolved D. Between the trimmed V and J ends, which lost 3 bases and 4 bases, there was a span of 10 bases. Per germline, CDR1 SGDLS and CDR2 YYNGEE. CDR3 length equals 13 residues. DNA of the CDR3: TGTGCCAGCAGCGATCGGTTGGGCACTGAAGCTTTCTTT. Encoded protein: CASSDRLGTEAFF.

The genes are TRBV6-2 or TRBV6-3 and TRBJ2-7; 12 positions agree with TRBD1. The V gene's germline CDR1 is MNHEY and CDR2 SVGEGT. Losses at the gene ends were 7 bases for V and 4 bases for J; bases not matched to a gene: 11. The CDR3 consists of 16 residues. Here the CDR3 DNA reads TGTGCCAGCAACCCGAAGGGACAGGGGGCCGTTTACGAGCAGTACTTC. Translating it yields CASNPKGQGAVYEQYF.

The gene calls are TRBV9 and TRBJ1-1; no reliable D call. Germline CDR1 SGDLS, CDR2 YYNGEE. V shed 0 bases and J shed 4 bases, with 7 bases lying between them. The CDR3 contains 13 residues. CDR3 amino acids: CASSVDHVTEAFF. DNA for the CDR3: TGTGCCAGCAGCGTAGACCACGTCACTGAAGCTTTCTTT.

CDR3 in amino acids: CAWSRELGGYNEQFF. The CDR3 DNA reads as TGTGCCTGGAGCCGGGAACTAGGGGGCTACAATGAGCAGTTCTTC. This chain links TRBV30 with TRBJ2-1; a possible D gene is TRBD1 (6 bases). The CDR3 runs 15 residues. The V end lost 3 bases, the J end lost 3 bases, and 15 bases lay between the germline ends. Germline V gives CDR1 GTSNPN, CDR2 SVGIG (reference sequence). Full variable domain (rest looked up from reference TRBV30 and TRBJ2-1): SQTIHQWPATLVQPVGSPLSLECTVEGTSNPNLYWYRQAAGRGLQLLFYSVGIGQISSEVPQNLSASRPQDRQFILSSKKLLLSDSGFYLCAWSRELGGYNEQFFGPGTRLTVL.

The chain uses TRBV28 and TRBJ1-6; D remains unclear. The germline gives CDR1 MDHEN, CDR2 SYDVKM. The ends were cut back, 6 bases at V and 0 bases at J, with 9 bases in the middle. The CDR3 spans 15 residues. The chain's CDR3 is CASRWQSSYNSPLHF. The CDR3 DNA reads TGTGCCAGCAGATGGCAGAGCTCCTATAATTCACCCCTCCACTTT.

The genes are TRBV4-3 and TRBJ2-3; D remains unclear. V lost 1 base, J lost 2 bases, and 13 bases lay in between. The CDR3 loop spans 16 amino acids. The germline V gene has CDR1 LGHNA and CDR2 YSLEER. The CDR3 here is CASSQVRLLNTDTQYF. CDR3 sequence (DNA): TGCGCCAGCAGCCAAGTACGTTTGCTTAACACAGATACGCAGTATTTT.

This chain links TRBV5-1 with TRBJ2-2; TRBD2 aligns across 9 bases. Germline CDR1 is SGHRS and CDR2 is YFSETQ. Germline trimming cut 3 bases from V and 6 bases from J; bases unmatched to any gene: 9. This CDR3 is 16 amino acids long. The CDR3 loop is CASSSAAGGPAGELFF. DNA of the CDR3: TGCGCCAGCAGCTCCGCAGCGGGGGGTCCCGCCGGGGAGCTGTTTTTT. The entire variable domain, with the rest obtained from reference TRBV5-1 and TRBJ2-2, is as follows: KAGVTQTPRYLIKTRGQQVTLSCSPISGHRSVSWYQQTPGQGLQFLFEYFSETQRNKGNFPGRFSGRQFSNSRSEMNVSTLELGDSALYLCASSSAAGGPAGELFFGEGSRLTVL.

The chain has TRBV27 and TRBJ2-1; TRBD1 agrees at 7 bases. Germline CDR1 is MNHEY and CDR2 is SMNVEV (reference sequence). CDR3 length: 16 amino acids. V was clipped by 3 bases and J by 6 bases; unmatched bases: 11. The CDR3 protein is CASSFGPRDSGNEQFF. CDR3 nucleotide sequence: TGTGCCAGCAGTTTTGGTCCCCGGGACAGTGGCAATGAGCAGTTCTTC.

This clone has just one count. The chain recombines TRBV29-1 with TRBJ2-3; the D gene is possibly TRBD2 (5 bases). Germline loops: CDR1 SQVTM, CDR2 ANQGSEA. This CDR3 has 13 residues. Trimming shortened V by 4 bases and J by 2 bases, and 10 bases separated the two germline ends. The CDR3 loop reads CSVGGFLTDTQYF. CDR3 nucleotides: TGCAGCGTTGGCGGGTTCCTCACAGATACGCAGTATTTT.

The CDR3 coding sequence is TGTGCCAGCAGTTTAACAGGGGGCCCAACTAATGAAAAACTGTTTTTT. It is translated as CASSLTGGPTNEKLFF. The V gene is TRBV28, the J gene TRBJ1-4; 9 positions agree with TRBD1. Looked up from germline, CDR1 is MDHEN and CDR2 is SYDVKM. This CDR3 comprises 16 residues. Germline trimming cut 2 bases from V and 0 bases from J; bases unmatched to any gene: 1.

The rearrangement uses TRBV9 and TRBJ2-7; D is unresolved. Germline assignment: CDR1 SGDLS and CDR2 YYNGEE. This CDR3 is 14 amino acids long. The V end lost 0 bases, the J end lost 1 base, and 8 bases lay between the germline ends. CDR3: CASSVVDGSYEQYF. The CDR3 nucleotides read TGTGCCAGCAGCGTAGTCGACGGTTCCTACGAGCAGTACTTC.

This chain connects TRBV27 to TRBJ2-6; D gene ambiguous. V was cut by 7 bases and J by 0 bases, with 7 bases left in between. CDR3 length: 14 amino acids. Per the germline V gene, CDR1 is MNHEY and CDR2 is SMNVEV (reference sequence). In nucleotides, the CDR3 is TGTGCCAGCAATTCCCACTCTGGGGCCAACGTCCTGACTTTC. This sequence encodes CASNSHSGANVLTF.

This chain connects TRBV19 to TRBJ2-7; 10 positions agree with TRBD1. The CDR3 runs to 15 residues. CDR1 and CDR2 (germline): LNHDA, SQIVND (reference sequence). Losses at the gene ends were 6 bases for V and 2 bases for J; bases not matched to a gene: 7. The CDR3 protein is CASSSGTGAPYEQYF. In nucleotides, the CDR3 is TGTGCCAGTAGCTCCGGGACAGGGGCGCCCTACGAGCAGTACTTC.

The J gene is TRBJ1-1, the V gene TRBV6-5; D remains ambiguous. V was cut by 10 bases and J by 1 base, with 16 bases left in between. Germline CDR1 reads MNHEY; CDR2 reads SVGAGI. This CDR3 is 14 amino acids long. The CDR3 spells CATADRRTNTEAFF. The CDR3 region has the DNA TGTGCCACCGCCGATAGGAGGACGAACACTGAAGCTTTCTTT.

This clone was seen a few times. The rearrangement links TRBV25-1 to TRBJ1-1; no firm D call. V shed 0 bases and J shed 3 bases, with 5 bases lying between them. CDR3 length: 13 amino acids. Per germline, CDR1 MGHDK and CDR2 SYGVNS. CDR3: CASSEYGYTEAFF. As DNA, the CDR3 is TGTGCCAGCAGTGAATATGGCTACACTGAAGCTTTCTTT.